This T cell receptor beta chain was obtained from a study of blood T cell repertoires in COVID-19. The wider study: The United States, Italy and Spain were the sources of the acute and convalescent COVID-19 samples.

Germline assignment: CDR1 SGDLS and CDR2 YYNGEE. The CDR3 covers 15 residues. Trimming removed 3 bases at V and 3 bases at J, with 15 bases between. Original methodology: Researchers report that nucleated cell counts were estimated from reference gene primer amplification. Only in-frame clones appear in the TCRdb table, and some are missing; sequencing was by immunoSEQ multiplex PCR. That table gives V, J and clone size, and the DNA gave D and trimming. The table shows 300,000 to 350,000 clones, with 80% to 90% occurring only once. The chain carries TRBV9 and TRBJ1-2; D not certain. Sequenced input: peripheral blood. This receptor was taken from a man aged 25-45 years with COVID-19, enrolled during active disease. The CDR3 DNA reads TGTGCCAGCAGCGCCAAGGGAGGACGGGACTATGGCTACACCTTC. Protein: CASSAKGGRDYGYTF.